The rows below give T cell receptor beta chains drawn from one sample of a study of graft-versus-host responses after intestinal transplantation. These receptors have no known antigen. Measured with immunoSEQ multiplex PCR; TCRdb has only the in-frame clones, and not every one. Of some 86,000 clones in the sample, roughly nine tenths were seen once. Sample: unstimulated CD4+ T cells sorted from spleen or lymph node cells, taken before transplant. These receptors were collected from a human donor who was the organ donor for an intestinal transplant. The CDR3 runs from the conserved cysteine through the conserved F or W. A D gene is named only where the DNA matches it firmly. The size of a clone is reported for some rows only, either as once, few or many, or as a class for expanded clones.

.	TRBV9	TRBJ1-3	13	.	CASSLSPSNTIYF	TGTGCCAGCAGCTTAAGCCCATCAAACACCATATATTTT
.	TRBV2	TRBJ2-3	12	.	CASSPFTDTQYF	TGTGCCAGCAGCCCCTTCACAGATACGCAGTATTTT
TRBD2	TRBV5-3	TRBJ2-7	16	.	CARSFFFLAGFYEQYF	TGTGCCAGAAGCTTTTTTTTCCTAGCGGGGTTTTACGAGCAGTACTTC
.	TRBV30	TRBJ1-5	13	few	CAWSGQSNQPQHF	TGTGCCTGGAGTGGACAGAGCAATCAGCCCCAGCATTTT
.	TRBV7-3	TRBJ2-5	19	once	CASSLRVGFSGSWRETQYF	TGTGCCAGCAGCTTACGTGTGGGTTTCAGCGGATCTTGGAGGGAGACCCAGTACTTC
.	TRBV27	TRBJ1-2	12	few	CASSLGTGGYTF	TGTGCCAGCAGTTTGGGTACAGGGGGCTACACCTTC
TRBD1	TRBV2	TRBJ1-2	14	.	CASSWTGRHYGYTF	TGTGCCAGCAGTTGGACAGGGCGGCACTATGGCTACACCTTC
.	TRBV5-1	TRBJ2-1	17	.	CASGPLGRGSSYNEQFF	TGCGCCAGCGGCCCACTGGGGCGGGGCAGCTCCTACAATGAGCAGTTCTTC
.	TRBV4-2	TRBJ2-7	16	.	CASSLYHSGGSYEQYF	TGTGCCAGCAGCCTATACCACTCCGGAGGCTCCTACGAGCAGTACTTC
.	TRBV27	TRBJ2-3	13	.	CASSLSQEYTQYF	TGTGCCAGCAGTTTATCCCAGGAATATACGCAGTATTTT
TRBD2	TRBV7-9	TRBJ2-2	17	.	CASSLPLAGGNTGELFF	TGTGCCAGCAGCTTACCCTTAGCGGGAGGAAACACCGGGGAGCTGTTTTTT
TRBD2	TRBV27	TRBJ2-2	15	.	CASSLAGVHTGELFF	TGTGCCAGCAGTTTAGCGGGGGTGCACACCGGGGAGCTGTTTTTT
.	TRBV5-1	TRBJ2-7	14	.	CASSLGIHSYEQYF	TGCGCCAGCAGCCTCGGGATCCACTCCTACGAGCAGTACTTC
TRBD2	TRBV28	TRBJ2-7	17	.	CASTPETSGRPPYEQYF	TGTGCCAGCACCCCGGAGACTAGCGGGAGGCCACCCTACGAGCAGTACTTC
.	TRBV10-3	TRBJ2-3	16	.	CAISESTSAAHDTQYF	TGTGCCATCAGTGAGTCTACGTCGGCGGCACACGATACGCAGTATTTT
.	TRBV6-1	TRBJ1-2	13	.	CASRDITNYGYTF	TGTGCCAGCAGAGACATCACTAACTATGGCTACACCTTC
.	TRBV7-2	TRBJ2-1	12	.	CASSFYSNEQFF	TGTGCCAGCAGCTTTTACTCCAATGAGCAGTTCTTC